This T cell receptor beta chain derives from a study of long-term antiretroviral therapy in people with HIV. This CDR3 contains 14 residues. The V gene's germline CDR1 is SGHTA and CDR2 FQGNSA. Survey-level immunoSEQ v3.0 assays were run. Clones were sequenced by immunoSEQ multiplex PCR, and TCRdb holds only the in-frame ones, with some missing. The sample has 15,000 to 20,000 clones; roughly 80% are singletons. Each participant with HIV received care in the United States. The sequence was collected from a woman in her forties with HIV. The J gene is TRBJ2-5, the V gene TRBV7-2; no definite D call. The assigned J gene may be wrong: the sequence end matches TRBJ2-7 better. The sequences come from unsorted PBMCs, collected 2.3 years after starting antiretroviral therapy. The CDR3 loop reads CASSLAQARYEQYF. As DNA, the CDR3 is TGTGCCAGCAGCTTAGCTCAAGCGCGGTACGAGCAGTACTTC.